Listed here is a single T cell receptor beta chain. The antigen is unknown. The data derive from a study of identifying expanded T cells in peripheral blood. Study conclusions and caveats: Variance in clone template counts between approximately 2-week samples significantly increased with total template count across all healthy donors. Over approximately two and four weeks, about 15 and 19 clones changed, versus 1.2 between replicates.

No infections or other immune events were documented during collection. The method was immunoSEQ multiplex PCR; TCRdb's version includes in-frame clones alone and lacks a portion of them. This table has over 85,000 clones, roughly 81% appearing once. This CDR3 is built from 12 residues. Germline V gene lookup returns CDR1 SGHTS and CDR2 YDEGEE. Trimming shortened V by 2 bases and J by 5 bases, and 7 bases separated the two germline ends. This receptor was identified in a person aged 18 to 70 in good health. This chain links TRBV5-8 with TRBJ2-5; D unresolved. Sequenced material: blood. This CDR3 is CASSLSVETQYF. The CDR3 DNA reads as TGTGCCAGCAGCTTATCGGTCGAGACCCAGTACTTC.